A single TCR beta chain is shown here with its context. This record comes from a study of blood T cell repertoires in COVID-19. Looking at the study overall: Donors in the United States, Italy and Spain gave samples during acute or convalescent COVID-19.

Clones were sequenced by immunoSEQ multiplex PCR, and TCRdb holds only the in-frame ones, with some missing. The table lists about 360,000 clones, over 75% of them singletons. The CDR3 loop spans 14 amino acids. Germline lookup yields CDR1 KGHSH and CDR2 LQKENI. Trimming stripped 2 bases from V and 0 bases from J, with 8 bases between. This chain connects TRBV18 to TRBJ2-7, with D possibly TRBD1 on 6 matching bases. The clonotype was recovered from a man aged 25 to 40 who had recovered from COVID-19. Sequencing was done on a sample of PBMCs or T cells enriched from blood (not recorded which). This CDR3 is CASSPTGNSYEQYF. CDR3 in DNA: TGTGCCAGCTCACCAACAGGGAACTCCTACGAGCAGTACTTC.